This TCR beta chain was recovered during a study of pediatric ulcerative colitis. General study results and limits: Repertoires came from total lymphocyte DNA, not specific subsets.

Note on this clone: Its target is not known.

Assay used: immunoSEQ multiplex PCR; TCRdb lists only in-frame clones, some missing. In the table there are 50,000 to 65,000 clones, 86% of which are singletons. This CDR3 spans 12 amino acids. Germline CDR1 SGHRS, CDR2 YFSETQ. Trimming stripped 4 bases from V and 8 bases from J, with 12 bases between. The source of this sequence is a boy under 18 with severe ulcerative colitis. The V gene is TRBV5-1, the J gene TRBJ1-2; D is perhaps TRBD1 (6 bases). The source material was blood. The CDR3 nucleotides are TGCGCCAGCAGCCAAATGGACAGCGGCTACACCTTC. This translates into CASSQMDSGYTF.